This passage covers 21 T cell receptor beta chains from one sample sequenced in a study of shared clonotypes between healthy human individuals. Measured with immunoSEQ multiplex PCR; TCRdb has only the in-frame clones, and not every one. The sample consists of about 2.4 million clones, just over 90% of them appearing once. Specimen: naive CD4+ T cells sorted from blood. Described subset: CD45RA+ positively selected. These receptors all stem from a man between 18 and 35 years old in good health.

In its sample, this clone was seen once. The gene calls are TRBV18 and TRBJ2-1; the D is unclear. V lost 0 bases and J lost 3, with 6 bases in between. Germline lookup yields CDR1 KGHSH and CDR2 LQKENI. CDR3 length: 14 amino acids. The CDR3 sequence is CASSPPIGYNEQFF. The CDR3 DNA follows: TGTGCCAGCTCACCACCAATCGGCTACAATGAGCAGTTCTTC.

This rearrangement joins TRBV5-1 to TRBJ2-2; 9 bases align to TRBD2. This CDR3 is built from 16 residues. Looked up from germline, CDR1 is SGHRS and CDR2 is YFSETQ. After removal of 4 bases from V and 2 bases from J, the junction contained 6 bases not matched to a gene. The CDR3, as DNA: TGCGCCAGCAGCACCGGGACTAGCCGCAACACCGGGGAGCTGTTTTTT. Translating gives CASSTGTSRNTGELFF.

This clone was seen only a few times. This sequence joins TRBV6-1 and TRBJ2-2, with TRBD2 as a possible D gene (5 bases). Germline V gene lookup returns CDR1 MNHNS and CDR2 SASEGT. The length of the CDR3 is 14 residues. V was shortened by 7 bases and J by 7 bases, with 16 bases between the two germline ends. The CDR3 bases are TGTGCCAGCACCTATATAATTGGGAGCGGGGAGCTGTTTTTT. Translated: CASTYIIGSGELFF.

This chain joins TRBV6-5 and TRBJ1-6; D ambiguous. Germline V gene lookup returns CDR1 MNHEY and CDR2 SVGAGI. The CDR3 sequence is 11 residues long. The V end lost 6 bases, the J end lost 10 bases, and 7 bases lay between the germline ends. CDR3 DNA sequence: TGTGCCAGCAGGGGCGGATCACCCCTCCACTTT. Amino acids: CASRGGSPLHF.

This clone has just one count. The rearrangement links TRBV10-2 to TRBJ2-1, with 15 bases identical to TRBD2. V was pared by 8 bases and J by 9 bases, with 8 bases of the junction left unmatched. The CDR3 has 15 residues. Per the germline V gene, CDR1 is WSHSY and CDR2 is SAAADI. CDR3 amino acids: CASGWTSGGASEQFF. Here the CDR3 DNA reads TGCGCCAGCGGATGGACTAGCGGGGGGGCGAGTGAGCAGTTCTTC.

The rearrangement joins TRBV19 to TRBJ2-2, with D uncertain. Germline V CDR1 and CDR2: LNHDA, SQIVND (reference sequence). The CDR3 is made up of 13 amino acids. Trimming stripped 4 bases from V and 1 base from J, with 4 bases between. CDR3 sequence (DNA): TGTGCCAGTAGTACGGAGAACACCGGGGAGCTGTTTTTT. Translation: CASSTENTGELFF.

The V gene is TRBV2, the J gene TRBJ1-6, with D perhaps TRBD1 (6 bases). The CDR3 extends over 15 amino acids. Germline CDR1 SNHLY, CDR2 FYNNEI. Deletions cut 4 bases from V and 5 bases from J, with 12 bases between. CDR3 nucleotide sequence: TGTGCCAGCAGTGGGACAGTAGCCGATAATTCACCCCTCCACTTT. The encoded protein is CASSGTVADNSPLHF.

The rearrangement uses TRBV7-9 and TRBJ2-1; 7 bases match TRBD1. Germline assignment: CDR1 SEHNR and CDR2 FQNEAQ (reference sequence). The junction had 11 bases not matched to a gene; V was cut back by 4 bases and J by 8 bases. This CDR3 contains 15 residues. CDR3 protein: CASSYRQGSQDEQFF. The CDR3 bases are TGTGCCAGCAGCTACAGACAGGGAAGTCAGGATGAGCAGTTCTTC.

Remarks on this clone: The sample holds other DNA sequences that translate to the same CDR3. V and J are TRBV27 and TRBJ1-5; D remains ambiguous. In germline, CDR1 is MNHEY, CDR2 SMNVEV (reference sequence). Deletions cut 2 bases from V and 2 bases from J, with 7 bases between. This CDR3 is 14 amino acids long. The CDR3 is CASSLGSGNQPQHF. The CDR3 DNA follows: TGTGCCAGCAGTTTAGGCTCGGGCAATCAGCCCCAGCATTTT.

The chain links TRBV6-1 to TRBJ2-7, with TRBD1 as a possible D gene (5 bases). Germline V gene lookup returns CDR1 MNHNS and CDR2 SASEGT. V shed 7 bases and J shed 7 bases, with 17 bases lying between them. The CDR3 consists of 13 residues. The CDR3 DNA reads TGTGCCAGCACCGCCAGGGCCCCAGGAGAGCAGTACTTC. Translation: CASTARAPGEQYF.

Points on this clone: In the same sample, other DNA sequences code for this CDR3. This sequence joins TRBV5-5 and TRBJ2-5; a weak D match, TRBD1 (5 bases). Germline-derived CDR1 and CDR2 are SGHKS and YYEKEE (reference sequence). V was clipped by 0 bases and J by 2 bases, with 8 bases between them. This CDR3 spans 14 amino acids. CDR3: CASSLGQIQETQYF. The CDR3 DNA follows: TGTGCCAGCAGCTTGGGACAGATACAAGAGACCCAGTACTTC.

Notes on this clone: This same CDR3 is encoded by further DNA sequences in the sample. J is TRBJ2-7 and V is TRBV28, with 7 bases that match TRBD1. Germline V CDR1 and CDR2: MDHEN, SYDVKM. The CDR3 runs to 13 residues. J lost 3 bases, V lost 2 bases, and 1 base had no gene match. Here the CDR3 reads CASSLNRGYEQYF. The CDR3 nucleotides are TGTGCCAGCAGTTTAAACAGGGGCTACGAGCAGTACTTC.

The chain links TRBV13 to TRBJ1-4; TRBD1 might be the D (6 bases). Deletions cut 4 bases from V and 7 bases from J, with 22 bases between. The CDR3 is made up of 17 amino acids. Looked up from germline, CDR1 is PRHDT and CDR2 is FYEKMQ (reference sequence). The CDR3 nucleotides read TGTGCCAGCAGCTACTACCGGGACAACGGCTACACTGAAAAACTGTTTTTT. It is translated as CASSYYRDNGYTEKLFF.

V usage is TRBV5-4 and J usage is TRBJ2-3, with 10 bases matching TRBD2. CDR1 is SGHNT, CDR2 YYREEE, per germline (reference sequence). The junction had 5 bases not matched to a gene; V was cut back by 5 bases and J by 2 bases. The CDR3 has 15 amino acids. The CDR3 sequence: CASRGTSEPTDTQYF. The DNA of the CDR3 is TGTGCCAGCAGAGGGACTAGCGAACCCACAGATACGCAGTATTTT.

In regard to this clone: Other DNA variants within this sample encode the same CDR3. The chain employs TRBV5-1 and TRBJ1-3, with unresolved D. The CDR3 runs 14 residues. Germline CDR1 and CDR2: SGHRS and YFSETQ. Trimming left V 0 bases short and J 1 base short, with 5 bases between. DNA for the CDR3: TGCGCCAGCAGCTTGGCTGGGTCTGGAAACACCATATATTTT. This sequence encodes CASSLAGSGNTIYF.

The chain links TRBV7-2 to TRBJ2-7; TRBD2 is a possible D gene (5 bases). V was pared by 2 bases and J by 6 bases, with 23 bases between. Germline values: CDR1 SGHTA, CDR2 FQGNSA. This CDR3 is built from 17 residues. CDR3 loop: CASSLRLAGDLIGEQYF. As DNA, the CDR3 is TGTGCCAGCAGCTTAAGGTTGGCGGGCGACCTTATTGGCGAGCAGTACTTC.

The CDR3 coding sequence is TGTGCCAGCAGCATTCTAGGGGGAAACATTCAGTACTTC. It encodes CASSILGGNIQYF. This chain uses TRBV5-6 with TRBJ2-4; D perhaps matches TRBD1 (6 bases). Germline V lookup: CDR1 SGHDT, CDR2 YYEEEE. The CDR3 is made up of 13 amino acids. The V gene lost 4 bases and the J gene lost 6 bases, with 11 bases spanning the gap.

The genes are TRBV11-2 and TRBJ2-2; D is unresolved. This CDR3 is 17 amino acids long. CDR1 and CDR2 (germline): SGHAT, FQNNGV. The V gene lost 3 bases and the J gene lost 0 bases, with 14 bases spanning the gap. In nucleotides, the CDR3 is TGTGCCAGCAGCTTTACAACAGATTCACCGAACACCGGGGAGCTGTTTTTT. Its translation is CASSFTTDSPNTGELFF. Combining the CDR3 with reference TRBV11-2 and TRBJ2-2 gives the whole variable domain EAGVAQSPRYKIIEKRQSVAFWCNPISGHATLYWYQQILGQGPKLLIQFQNNGVVDDSQLPKDRFSAERLKGVDSTLKIQPAKLEDSAVYLCASSFTTDSPNTGELFFGEGSRLTVL.

This sequence joins TRBV30 and TRBJ2-5; D not certain. V lost 3 bases and J 5 bases, leaving 7 bases between the germline ends. This CDR3 region has 11 residues. The germline gives CDR1 GTSNPN, CDR2 SVGIG (reference sequence). CDR3 protein: CAWSDRETQYF. The CDR3 DNA reads TGTGCCTGGAGCGATCGGGAGACCCAGTACTTC.

Worth noting for this clone: The sample has other DNA sequences that encode this CDR3 too. This chain connects TRBV29-1 to TRBJ2-5; D is uncertain. V gave up 3 bases and J gave up 5 bases, with 7 bases separating them. CDR1 and CDR2 (germline): SQVTM, ANQGSEA. The CDR3 consists of 11 residues. The CDR3 spells CSVEPKETQYF. The CDR3 DNA is TGCAGCGTTGAGCCGAAGGAGACCCAGTACTTC.

The V call is TRBV10-3, the J call TRBJ2-1; D is possibly TRBD2 (5 bases). The CDR3 is made up of 13 amino acids. Looked up from germline, CDR1 is ENHRY and CDR2 is SYGVKD. V shed 0 bases and J shed 6 bases, with 6 bases lying between them. In DNA, the CDR3 is TGTGCCATCAGTGAGTCTAGCGTCAATGAGCAGTTCTTC. Translation gives CAISESSVNEQFF.